This TCR beta chain appears in the sequencing data of a study of PD-L1 blockade in urothelial cancer. As for the study in general: About 90% of the roughly 29 patients comprised males who had bladder-origin urothelial cancer. Of prior chemotherapy regimens, patients had received between 0 and 3.

Profiled with immunoSEQ multiplex PCR; TCRdb holds only in-frame clones, not every one. The data show 70,000 or so clones, roughly 90% seen once. The CDR3 covers 20 residues. As to time point: pretreatment peripheral blood. The clonotype was recovered from a man between 65 and 79 years old with urothelial cancer. This specimen consisted of PBMCs, obtained around atezolizumab (anti-PD-L1) treatment. V and J are TRBV21-1 and TRBJ2-5; the D call of TRBD2 is as the table states it, not checked on the DNA. TRBV21-1 is reported as a pseudogene. The CDR3 nucleotides are TGTGCCAGCAGCAAAGTGGAATTGCTAGCGGGAGCGGTGTACCAAGAGACCCAGTACTTC. Residues: CASSKVELLAGAVYQETQYF.